The rows below give T cell receptor beta chains drawn from one sample of a study of shared clonotypes between healthy human individuals. Some clones are missing from TCRdb's copy, which holds only in-frame ones; the method was immunoSEQ multiplex PCR. The data show around 690,000 clones, roughly 88% seen once. Sequenced material: memory CD8+ T cells from PBMCs. The receptors come from a man younger than 35 in good health. Some clones in this sample may be carry-over from other donors' samples. CDR3s include the opening cysteine and the closing phenylalanine or tryptophan. The D gene is left open where the match is weak. Clone size is given for some rows only: seen once, a few or many times, or a class if the clone is expanded.

>NA|TRBJ2-7|TRBV7-9|TRBD2
CASSPQAGALEQYF
TGTGCCAGCAGCCCCCAAGCGGGAGCCCTCGAGCAGTACTTC
>NA|TRBJ1-4|TRBV10-3|NA
CAISESGADEKLFF
TGTGCCATCAGTGAATCGGGGGCTGATGAAAAACTGTTTTTT
>NA|TRBJ2-7|TRBV27|NA
CASSLVGPYEQYF
TGTGCCAGCAGTTTAGTGGGTCCTTACGAGCAGTACTTC
>NA|TRBJ2-1|TRBV19|NA
CASSMALVLNEQFF
TGTGCCAGTAGTATGGCCCTAGTCTTAAATGAGCAGTTCTTC
>NA|TRBJ1-1|TRBV5-8|NA
CASSFFNRVNTEAFF
TGTGCCAGCAGCTTTTTTAACAGAGTGAACACTGAAGCTTTCTTT
>NA|TRBJ2-5|TRBV6-5|NA
CASSYDEGRWETQYF
TGTGCCAGCAGTTACGACGAGGGCCGGTGGGAGACCCAGTACTTC
>NA|TRBJ2-2|TRBV9|NA
CASSVSWRDTGELFF
TGTGCCAGCAGCGTAAGTTGGCGAGACACCGGGGAGCTGTTTTTT
>NA|TRBJ2-1|TRBV28|NA
CASSQSSPYNEQFF
TGTGCCAGCAGCCAAAGCTCCCCCTACAATGAGCAGTTCTTC
>NA|TRBJ2-1|TRBV29-1|NA
CSVERPSLSSYNEQFF
TGCAGCGTTGAGCGACCTAGCCTTTCCTCCTACAATGAGCAGTTCTTC
>NA|TRBJ2-7|TRBV5-1|NA
CASSPGDKSEQYF
TGCGCCAGCAGCCCCGGGGATAAGAGCGAGCAGTACTTC
>NA|TRBJ2-1|TRBV9|NA
CASSVNGNPNEQFF
TGTGCCAGCAGCGTGAACGGGAACCCAAATGAGCAGTTCTTC
>NA|TRBJ1-5|TRBV7-2|NA
CASSLNRGTYSNQPQHF
TGTGCCAGCAGCTTAAATCGGGGGACCTATAGCAATCAGCCCCAGCATTTT
>few|TRBJ1-1|TRBV14|TRBD1
CASSQDDRGRDEAFF
TGTGCCAGCAGCCAAGATGACAGGGGCCGCGATGAAGCTTTCTTT
>NA|TRBJ2-2|TRBV5-4|NA
CATSPGTGELFF
TGTGCCACTTCTCCCGGGACCGGGGAGCTGTTTTTT
>NA|TRBJ1-1|TRBV14|NA
CASSQGGAGAFF
TGTGCCAGCAGCCAAGGGGGGGCCGGAGCTTTCTTT
>NA|TRBJ1-2|TRBV21-1|NA
CASSKNRPRGYGYTF
TGTGCCAGCAGCAAAAACAGGCCGAGGGGCTATGGCTACACCTTC
>NA|TRBJ2-2|TRBV19|TRBD2
CASSIAGGTGELFF
TGTGCCAGTAGTATTGCGGGAGGCACCGGGGAGCTGTTTTTT
>NA|TRBJ2-2|TRBV4-2|TRBD2
CASSQEAGGDTGELFF
TGTGCCAGCAGCCAAGAAGCGGGAGGGGACACCGGGGAGCTGTTTTTT
>once|TRBJ2-4|TRBV29-1|NA
CSVEDWTLTKNIQYF
TGCAGCGTTGAAGATTGGACACTCACCAAAAACATTCAGTACTTC
>NA|TRBJ2-7|TRBV6-1|NA
CASRVAATSSYEQYF
TGTGCCTCTCGGGTGGCGGCCACGAGCTCCTACGAGCAGTACTTC
>NA|TRBJ2-5|TRBV28|TRBD1
CASSPSEQGAQETQYF
TGTGCCAGCAGTCCATCAGAACAGGGGGCACAAGAGACCCAGTACTTC
>NA|TRBJ2-7|TRBV19|TRBD1
CASSIGTGAYEQYF
TGTGCCAGTAGTATTGGGACAGGGGCCTACGAGCAGTACTTC
>NA|TRBJ2-2|TRBV27|TRBD2
CASSLVVTSGTGELFF
TGTGCCAGCAGTTTAGTCGTTACTAGCGGCACCGGGGAGCTGTTTTTT
>NA|TRBJ2-5|TRBV4-1|NA
CASSQEGRGQQETQYF
TGCGCCAGCAGCCAGGAAGGGCGGGGGCAGCAAGAGACCCAGTACTTC
>NA|TRBJ1-1|TRBV28|TRBD1
CASSSYRGNTEAFF
TGTGCCAGCAGTTCATACAGGGGGAACACTGAAGCTTTCTTT
>NA|TRBJ2-7|TRBV27|NA
CASSSLYEQYF
TGTGCCAGCAGTAGTCTCTACGAGCAGTACTTC
>NA|TRBJ2-7|TRBV14|NA
CASSLNSLFSYEQYF
TGTGCCAGCAGCCTTAACAGTCTTTTCTCCTACGAGCAGTACTTC
>NA|TRBJ2-2|TRBV27|NA
CASSWTAWNTGELFF
TGTGCCAGCAGTTGGACAGCATGGAACACCGGGGAGCTGTTTTTT
>NA|TRBJ1-2|TRBV27|TRBD1
CASSAPGTGRGYTF
TGTGCCAGCAGCGCGCCGGGGACAGGGAGGGGCTACACCTTC
>NA|TRBJ1-2|TRBV9|NA
CASSATGNYGYTF
TGTGCCAGCAGCGCGACGGGGAACTATGGCTACACCTTC
>NA|TRBJ2-1|TRBV11-3|NA
CASSLRVGGYNEQFF
TGTGCCAGCAGCTTACGGGTTGGAGGCTACAATGAGCAGTTCTTC
>NA|TRBJ2-3|TRBV10-3|TRBD2
CASETSGRSDTQYF
TGTGCCAGCGAGACTAGCGGGAGATCAGATACGCAGTATTTT
>NA|TRBJ2-3|TRBV5-6|NA
CASSFGGGTDTQYF
TGTGCCAGCAGCTTCGGTGGGGGCACAGATACGCAGTATTTT
>NA|TRBJ1-4|TRBV2|TRBD1
CASSVGTDEKLFF
TGTGCCAGCAGTGTCGGGACAGATGAAAAACTGTTTTTT
>NA|TRBJ2-2|TRBV27|NA
CASSLGREYAGTGELFF
TGTGCCAGCAGTTTAGGCCGGGAGTATGCTGGCACCGGGGAGCTGTTTTTT
>NA|TRBJ2-7|TRBV6-1|NA
CASSESVRGWQGQYF
TGTGCCAGCAGTGAATCGGTTAGAGGTTGGCAGGGGCAGTACTTC
>NA|TRBJ2-4|TRBV28|NA
CASSFPRGLLAKNIQYF
TGTGCCAGCAGTTTCCCACGCGGCCTATTAGCCAAAAACATTCAGTACTTC
>NA|TRBJ2-7|TRBV27|NA
CASRTETSSYEQYF
TGTGCCAGCAGGACGGAAACGTCCTCCTACGAGCAGTACTTC
>NA|TRBJ2-5|TRBV6-4|NA
CASSDLQETQYF
TGTGCCAGCAGTGACCTCCAAGAGACCCAGTACTTC
>NA|TRBJ2-1|TRBV7-9|NA
CASSLATPPSYNEQFF
TGTGCCAGCAGCTTAGCGACACCCCCTTCCTACAATGAGCAGTTCTTC
>NA|TRBJ2-7|TRBV5-4|NA
CASSFSVGEYEQYF
TGTGCCAGCAGCTTTAGCGTGGGGGAGTACGAGCAGTACTTC
>NA|TRBJ2-3|TRBV5-6|NA
CASSPTVSTGDTQYF
TGTGCCAGCAGCCCGACCGTGAGCACCGGGGATACGCAGTATTTT
>NA|TRBJ2-7|TRBV6-5|NA
CASSYSASTYEQYF
TGTGCCAGCAGTTACTCGGCGTCTACCTACGAGCAGTACTTC
>NA|TRBJ2-1|TRBV4-1|TRBD2
CASSHRTGLAYNEQFF
TGCGCCAGCAGCCACCGAACGGGACTAGCTTACAATGAGCAGTTCTTC
>NA|TRBJ2-7|TRBV7-6|TRBD2
CASSLGPGLGNEQYF
TGTGCCAGCAGCTTGGGACCGGGACTAGGAAACGAGCAGTACTTC
>NA|TRBJ2-5|TRBV7-9|NA
CASSSSSEPGETQYF
TGTGCCAGCAGCTCCTCTAGCGAGCCTGGGGAGACCCAGTACTTC
>once|TRBJ2-5|TRBV5-1|TRBD1
CASSLQGQVETQYF
TGCGCCAGCAGCTTACAGGGGCAGGTGGAGACCCAGTACTTC
>NA|TRBJ2-3|TRBV27|NA
CASSLGVTFSADTQYF
TGTGCCAGCAGTTTAGGAGTAACCTTTTCGGCAGATACGCAGTATTTT
>NA|TRBJ2-4|TRBV6-5|NA
CASSYSTKNIQYF
TGTGCCAGCAGTTACTCAACCAAAAACATTCAGTACTTC
>few|TRBJ1-1|TRBV19|NA
CASSIWAANTEAFF
TGTGCCAGTAGTATTTGGGCAGCCAACACTGAAGCTTTCTTT
>once|TRBJ2-7|TRBV29-1|TRBD2
CSVAGAGANYEQYF
TGCAGCGTGGCTGGAGCGGGGGCCAACTACGAGCAGTACTTC
>once|TRBJ2-7|TRBV10-3|TRBD2
CAIKSPGTSGYEQYF
TGTGCCATCAAATCACCCGGGACTAGCGGCTACGAGCAGTACTTC
>NA|TRBJ1-4|TRBV25-1|NA
CASSGAGSYEKLFF
TGTGCCAGCAGTGGCGCGGGGTCTTATGAAAAACTGTTTTTT
>NA|TRBJ1-5|TRBV19|TRBD1
CASSIDTRQGPNQPQHF
TGTGCCAGTAGTATAGATACTAGACAGGGTCCCAATCAGCCCCAGCATTTT
>once|TRBJ1-2|TRBV14|TRBD1
CASSPNTGVYGYTF
TGTGCCAGCAGCCCAAATACAGGGGTCTATGGCTACACCTTC
>once|TRBJ2-7|TRBV2|TRBD2
CASRGTSEFYEQYF
TGTGCCAGCCGAGGGACTAGCGAATTCTACGAGCAGTACTTC
>NA|TRBJ1-2|TRBV30|NA
CAWSTPWQGYGYTF
TGTGCCTGGAGTACCCCGTGGCAGGGCTATGGCTACACCTTC
>many|TRBJ1-5|TRBV5-1|TRBD1
CASSLGTGEGQPQHF
TGCGCCAGCAGCTTGGGGACAGGGGAGGGCCAGCCCCAGCATTTT
>NA|TRBJ2-4|TRBV11-2|TRBD1
CASSHWGQVSKNIQYF
TGTGCCAGCAGCCACTGGGGACAGGTGAGCAAAAACATTCAGTACTTC